This TCR beta chain was documented in a study of blood T cell repertoires in COVID-19. About the research overall: COVID-19 samples collected from the United States, Italy and Spain covered acute and convalescent phases.

Original data processing: Cell counts per sample came from amplifying reference gene primers. This table comes from immunoSEQ multiplex PCR, and its TCRdb copy is limited to in-frame clones, with some not included. The V and J calls and clone size are taken from that table; D and trimming were inferred from the DNA. The sample holds approximately 40,000 clones, more than 85% seen once. The germline CDR1 and CDR2 sequences are KGHSH and LQKENI. The CDR3 covers 17 residues. With V trimmed by 4 bases and J by 0 bases, 7 bases remained unmatched. Sequenced sample: peripheral blood. The chain combines TRBV18 with TRBJ2-1, with 9 positions matching TRBD2. The TCR comes from a middle-aged man in a cohort sampled during active COVID-19. The CDR3 spells CASSLSSGESSYNEQFF. In nucleotides, the CDR3 is TGTGCCAGCTCACTTTCTAGCGGGGAGAGCTCCTACAATGAGCAGTTCTTC.